This entry concerns a single TCR beta chain. Its specificity is unknown. This record comes from a study of cytomegalovirus exposure and HLA in healthy donors. On the study more broadly: Among the 398 genotyped donors, around 85% were placed in the Caucasian-associated ancestry cluster.

The CDR3 sequence is 14 residues long. Germline assignment: CDR1 SGHRS and CDR2 YFSETQ. V shed 3 bases, J shed 4 bases, and the junction held 4 bases outside the gene matches. Primers for the PCR totalled 60 Vbeta and 13 Jbeta. Assay: immunoSEQ multiplex PCR; the TCRdb copy retains only in-frame clones and omits some. This repertoire shows 150,000 to 250,000 clones, roughly 79% found once; its top ten account for under 2%. Broader study findings: Across all donors, roughly uniform sequencing depth was an assumption of the presence/absence analyses. Information on immune exposure was restricted to one variable (CMV serostatus).

Sequences were obtained from PBMCs. The chain links TRBV5-1 to TRBJ2-3, with 8 bases matching TRBD1. This receptor was identified in a man aged 30 to 45 in good health and CMV-seronegative. In DNA, the CDR3 is TGCGCCAGCAGCTCCGGACAGGGCGCAGATACGCAGTATTTT. Translating it yields CASSSGQGADTQYF.